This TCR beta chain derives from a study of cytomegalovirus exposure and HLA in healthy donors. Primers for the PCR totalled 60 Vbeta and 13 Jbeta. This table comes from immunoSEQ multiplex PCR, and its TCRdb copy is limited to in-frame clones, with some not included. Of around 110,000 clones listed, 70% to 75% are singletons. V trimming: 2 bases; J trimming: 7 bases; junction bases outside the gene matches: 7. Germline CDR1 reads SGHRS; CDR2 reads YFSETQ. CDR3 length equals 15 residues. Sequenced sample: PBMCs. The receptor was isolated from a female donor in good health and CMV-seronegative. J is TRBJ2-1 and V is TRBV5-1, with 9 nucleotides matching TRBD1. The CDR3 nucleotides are TGCGCCAGCAGCTTTGACAGGGGGGGATTAAATGAGCAGTTCTTC. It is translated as CASSFDRGGLNEQFF.